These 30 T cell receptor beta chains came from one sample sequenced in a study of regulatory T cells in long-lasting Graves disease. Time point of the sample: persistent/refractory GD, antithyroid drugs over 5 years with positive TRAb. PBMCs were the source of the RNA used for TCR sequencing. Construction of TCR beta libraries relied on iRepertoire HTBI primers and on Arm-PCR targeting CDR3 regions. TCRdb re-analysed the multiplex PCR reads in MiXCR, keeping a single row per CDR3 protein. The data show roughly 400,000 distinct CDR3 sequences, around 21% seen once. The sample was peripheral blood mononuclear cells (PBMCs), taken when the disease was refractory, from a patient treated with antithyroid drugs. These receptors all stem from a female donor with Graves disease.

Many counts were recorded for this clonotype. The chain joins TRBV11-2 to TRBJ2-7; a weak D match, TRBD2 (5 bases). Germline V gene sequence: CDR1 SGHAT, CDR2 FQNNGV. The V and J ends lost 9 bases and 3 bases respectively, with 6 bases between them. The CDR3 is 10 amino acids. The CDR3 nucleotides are TGTGCCAGTGCGGGCTACGAGCAGTACTTC. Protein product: CASAGYEQYF.

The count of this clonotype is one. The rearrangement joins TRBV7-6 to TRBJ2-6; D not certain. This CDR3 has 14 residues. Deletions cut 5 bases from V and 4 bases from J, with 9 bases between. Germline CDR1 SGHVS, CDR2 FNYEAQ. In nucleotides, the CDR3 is TGTGCCAGCAGCAACCCAACAGGGGCCAACGTCCTGACTTTC. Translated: CASSNPTGANVLTF.

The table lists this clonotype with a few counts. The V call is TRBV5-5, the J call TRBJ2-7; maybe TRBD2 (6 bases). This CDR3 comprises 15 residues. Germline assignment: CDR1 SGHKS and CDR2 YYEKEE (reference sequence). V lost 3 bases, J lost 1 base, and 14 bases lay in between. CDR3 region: CASSSRSGPSYEQYF. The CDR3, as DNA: TGTGCCAGCAGCTCCCGGAGCGGGCCATCCTACGAGCAGTACTTC.

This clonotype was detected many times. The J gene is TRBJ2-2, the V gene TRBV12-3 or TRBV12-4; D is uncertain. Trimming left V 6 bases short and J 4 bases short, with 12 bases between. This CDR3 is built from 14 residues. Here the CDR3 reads CASSEREITGELFF. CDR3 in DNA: TGTGCCAGCAGCGAGAGAGAGATCACCGGGGAGCTGTTTTTT.

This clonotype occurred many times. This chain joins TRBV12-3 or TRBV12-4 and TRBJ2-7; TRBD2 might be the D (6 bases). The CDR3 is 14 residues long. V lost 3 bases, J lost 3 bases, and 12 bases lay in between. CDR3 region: CASSFGGIGYEQYF. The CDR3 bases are TGTGCCAGCAGTTTCGGGGGAATTGGCTACGAGCAGTACTTC.

CDR3 in DNA: TGTGCCAGCAGCCGAGCAAGCTCGGTTAATGAAAAACTGTTTTTT. It translates to CASSRASSVNEKLFF. The chain combines TRBV5-4 with TRBJ1-4, with D hard to call. V was trimmed by 4 bases and J by 4 bases, leaving 14 bases between them. The length of the CDR3 is 15 residues. CDR1 is SGHNT, CDR2 YYREEE, per germline (reference sequence).

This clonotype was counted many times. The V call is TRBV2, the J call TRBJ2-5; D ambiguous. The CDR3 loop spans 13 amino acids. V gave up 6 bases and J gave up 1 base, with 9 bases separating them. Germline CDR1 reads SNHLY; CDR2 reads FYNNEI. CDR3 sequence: CASRVNSQETQYF. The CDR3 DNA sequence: TGTGCCAGCAGGGTAAACAGCCAAGAGACCCAGTACTTC.

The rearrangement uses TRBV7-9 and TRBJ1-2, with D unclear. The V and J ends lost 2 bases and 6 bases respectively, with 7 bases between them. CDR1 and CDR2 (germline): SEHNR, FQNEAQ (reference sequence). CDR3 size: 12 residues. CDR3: CASSLYRDGYTF. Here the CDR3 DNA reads TGTGCCAGCAGCTTATACCGGGATGGCTACACCTTC.

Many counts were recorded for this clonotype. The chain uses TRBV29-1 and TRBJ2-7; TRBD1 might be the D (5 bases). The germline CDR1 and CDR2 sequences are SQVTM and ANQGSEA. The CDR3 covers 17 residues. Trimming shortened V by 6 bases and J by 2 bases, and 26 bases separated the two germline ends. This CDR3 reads CSVTKPEQAAGTYEQYF. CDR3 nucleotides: TGCAGCGTAACGAAGCCCGAACAGGCCGCAGGGACCTACGAGCAGTACTTC.

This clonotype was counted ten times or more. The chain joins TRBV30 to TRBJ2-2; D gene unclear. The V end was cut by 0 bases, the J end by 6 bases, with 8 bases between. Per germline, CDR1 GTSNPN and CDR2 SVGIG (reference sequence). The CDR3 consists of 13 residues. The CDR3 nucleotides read TGTGCCTGGAGTGTCTTGGCTTCCGGGGAGCTGTTTTTT. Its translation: CAWSVLASGELFF.

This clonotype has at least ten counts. CDR3 DNA sequence: TGTGCCACCGGGGGAGCGTGGGGCGAAAAACTGTTTTTT. It encodes CATGGAWGEKLFF. The chain uses TRBV15 and TRBJ1-4; possibly TRBD1 for D (5 bases). Germline values: CDR1 LNHNV, CDR2 YYDKDF (reference sequence). The CDR3 is 13 residues long. V was clipped by 8 bases and J by 8 bases, with 15 bases between them.

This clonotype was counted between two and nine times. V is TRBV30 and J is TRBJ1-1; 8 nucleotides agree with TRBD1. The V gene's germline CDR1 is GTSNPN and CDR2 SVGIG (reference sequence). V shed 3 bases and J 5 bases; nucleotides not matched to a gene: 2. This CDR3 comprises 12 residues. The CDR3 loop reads CAWSGDRTEAFF. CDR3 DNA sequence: TGTGCCTGGAGCGGGGACAGGACTGAAGCTTTCTTT.

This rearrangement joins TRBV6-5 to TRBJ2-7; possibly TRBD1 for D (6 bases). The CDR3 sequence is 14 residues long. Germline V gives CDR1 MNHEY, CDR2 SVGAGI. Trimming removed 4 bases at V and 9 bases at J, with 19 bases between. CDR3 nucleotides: TGTGCCAGCAGTTCACAGGACAGAATCCTCGGGCAGTACTTC. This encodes CASSSQDRILGQYF.

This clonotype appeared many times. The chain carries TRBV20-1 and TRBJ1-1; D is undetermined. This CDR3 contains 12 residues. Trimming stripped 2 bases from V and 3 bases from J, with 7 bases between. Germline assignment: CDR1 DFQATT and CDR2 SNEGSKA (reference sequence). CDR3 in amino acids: CSARYDYTEAFF. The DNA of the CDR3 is TGCAGTGCTAGATATGACTACACTGAAGCTTTCTTT.

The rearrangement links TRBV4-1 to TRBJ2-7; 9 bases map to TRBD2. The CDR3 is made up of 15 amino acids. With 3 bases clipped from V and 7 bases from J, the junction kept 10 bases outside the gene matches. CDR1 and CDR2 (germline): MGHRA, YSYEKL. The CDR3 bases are TGCGCCAGCAGCCAGGGGGCGGGAGGGCCGCGGGAGCAGTACTTC. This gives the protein CASSQGAGGPREQYF.

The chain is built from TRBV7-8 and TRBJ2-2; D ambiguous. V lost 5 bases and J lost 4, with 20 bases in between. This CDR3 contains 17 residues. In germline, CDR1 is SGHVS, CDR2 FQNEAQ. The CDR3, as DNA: TGTGCCAGCAGCAGACCGGTTGGGGTCTGGGGCACCGGGGAGCTGTTTTTT. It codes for CASSRPVGVWGTGELFF.

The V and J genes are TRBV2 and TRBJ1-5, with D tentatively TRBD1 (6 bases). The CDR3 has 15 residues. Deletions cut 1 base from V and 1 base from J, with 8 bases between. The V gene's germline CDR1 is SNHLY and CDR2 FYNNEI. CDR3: CASSEGQASNQPQHF. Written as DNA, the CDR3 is TGTGCCAGCAGTGAAGGACAGGCAAGCAATCAGCCCCAGCATTTT.

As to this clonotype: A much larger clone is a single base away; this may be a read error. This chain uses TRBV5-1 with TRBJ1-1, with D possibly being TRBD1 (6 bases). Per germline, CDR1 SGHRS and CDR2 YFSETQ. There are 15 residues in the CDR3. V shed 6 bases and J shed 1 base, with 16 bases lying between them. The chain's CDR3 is CASKNLTGTNTEAFF. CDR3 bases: TGCGCCAGCAAGAATCTGACAGGAACGAACACTGAAGCTTTCTTT.

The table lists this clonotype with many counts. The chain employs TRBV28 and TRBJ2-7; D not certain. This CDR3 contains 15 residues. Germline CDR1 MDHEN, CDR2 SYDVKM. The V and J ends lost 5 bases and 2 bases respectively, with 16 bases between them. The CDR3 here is CASSPWRVRTYEQYF. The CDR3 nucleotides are TGTGCCAGCAGTCCCTGGCGTGTCAGGACCTACGAGCAGTACTTC.

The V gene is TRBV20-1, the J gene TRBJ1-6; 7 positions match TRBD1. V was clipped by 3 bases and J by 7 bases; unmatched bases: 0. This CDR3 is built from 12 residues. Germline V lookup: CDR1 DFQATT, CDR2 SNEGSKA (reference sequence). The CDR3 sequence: CSARDRNSPLHF. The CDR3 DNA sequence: TGCAGTGCTAGGGACAGGAATTCACCCCTCCACTTT.

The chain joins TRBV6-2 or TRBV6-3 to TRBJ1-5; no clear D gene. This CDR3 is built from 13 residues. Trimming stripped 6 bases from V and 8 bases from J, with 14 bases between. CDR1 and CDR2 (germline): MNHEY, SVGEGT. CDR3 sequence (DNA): TGTGCCAGCAGACCAAGGCCCGTTGAGCCCCAGCATTTT. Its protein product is CASRPRPVEPQHF.

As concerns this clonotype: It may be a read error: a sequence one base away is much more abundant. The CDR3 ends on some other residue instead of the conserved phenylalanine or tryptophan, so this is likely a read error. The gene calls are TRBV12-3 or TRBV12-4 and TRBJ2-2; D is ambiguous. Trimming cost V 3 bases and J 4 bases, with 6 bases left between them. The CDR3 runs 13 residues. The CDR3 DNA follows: TGTGCCAGCAGTTTTGGTGTCACCGGGGAGCTGTTTTCT. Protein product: CASSFGVTGELFS.

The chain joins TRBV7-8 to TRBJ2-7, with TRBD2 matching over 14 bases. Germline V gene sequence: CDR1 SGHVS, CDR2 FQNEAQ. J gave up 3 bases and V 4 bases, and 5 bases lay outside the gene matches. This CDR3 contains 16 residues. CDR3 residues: CASSSGLAGAIYEQYF. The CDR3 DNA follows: TGTGCCAGCAGCTCGGGACTAGCGGGGGCAATCTACGAGCAGTACTTC.

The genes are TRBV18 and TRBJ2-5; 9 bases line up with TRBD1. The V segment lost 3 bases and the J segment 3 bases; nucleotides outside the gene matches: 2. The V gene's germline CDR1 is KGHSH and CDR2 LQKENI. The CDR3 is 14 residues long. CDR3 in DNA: TGTGCCAGCTCACCCACAGGGGGCGAAGAGACCCAGTACTTC. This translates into CASSPTGGEETQYF.

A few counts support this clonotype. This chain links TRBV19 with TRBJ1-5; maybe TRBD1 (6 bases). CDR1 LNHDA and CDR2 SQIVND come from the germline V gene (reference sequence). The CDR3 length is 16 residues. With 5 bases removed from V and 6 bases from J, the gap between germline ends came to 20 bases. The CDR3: CASSSTGLGFGQPQHF. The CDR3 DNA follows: TGTGCCAGTAGTTCGACAGGTCTGGGGTTCGGTCAGCCCCAGCATTTT. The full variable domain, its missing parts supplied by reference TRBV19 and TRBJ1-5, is DGGITQSPKYLFRKEGQNVTLSCEQNLNHDAMYWYRQDPGQGLRLIYYSQIVNDFQKGDIAEGYSVSREKKESFPLTVTSAQKNPTAFYLCASSSTGLGFGQPQHFGDGTRLSIL.

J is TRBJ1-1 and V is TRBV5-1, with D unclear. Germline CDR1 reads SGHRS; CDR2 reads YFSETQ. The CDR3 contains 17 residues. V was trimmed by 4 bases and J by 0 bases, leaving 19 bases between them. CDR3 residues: CASSPPNAGNMNTEAFF. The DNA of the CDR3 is TGCGCCAGCAGCCCCCCGAACGCGGGGAACATGAACACTGAAGCTTTCTTT.

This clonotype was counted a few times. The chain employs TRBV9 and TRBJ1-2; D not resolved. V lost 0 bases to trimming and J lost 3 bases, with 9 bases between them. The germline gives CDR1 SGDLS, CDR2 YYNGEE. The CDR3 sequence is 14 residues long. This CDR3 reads CASSVGSSHYGYTF. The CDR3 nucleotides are TGTGCCAGCAGCGTAGGGAGCAGCCACTATGGCTACACCTTC.

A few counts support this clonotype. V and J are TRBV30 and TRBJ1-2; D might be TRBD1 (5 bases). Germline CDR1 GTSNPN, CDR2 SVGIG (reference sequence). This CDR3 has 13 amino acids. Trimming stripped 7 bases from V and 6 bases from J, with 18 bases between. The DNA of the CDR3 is TGTGCCTCCCGACACACAGGTTTTGATGGCTACACCTTC. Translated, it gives CASRHTGFDGYTF.

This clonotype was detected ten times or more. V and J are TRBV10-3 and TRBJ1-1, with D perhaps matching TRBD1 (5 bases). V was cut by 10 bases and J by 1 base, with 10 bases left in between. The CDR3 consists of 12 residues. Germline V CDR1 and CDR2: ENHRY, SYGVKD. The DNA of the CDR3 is TGTGCCACCCGGAGGGGGAACACTGAAGCTTTCTTT. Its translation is CATRRGNTEAFF.

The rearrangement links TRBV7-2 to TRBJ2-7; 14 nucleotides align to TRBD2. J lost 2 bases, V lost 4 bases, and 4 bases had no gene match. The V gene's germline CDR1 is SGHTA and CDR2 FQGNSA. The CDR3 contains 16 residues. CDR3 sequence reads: CASSSRLAGGTYEQYF. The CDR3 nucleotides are TGTGCCAGCAGCTCCCGACTAGCGGGAGGGACCTACGAGCAGTACTTC.